This passage covers 7 T cell receptor beta chains from one sample sequenced in a study of CD8 T cells in Susac syndrome (dated by TCRdb to the late 2010s). The library relied on the immunoSEQ multiplex PCR assay. RNA was extracted with the RNeasy kit and about 0.5 to 1 ug was reverse transcribed using random hexamers. Clones were called with MiXCR by TCRdb after fastp trimmed the public reads at Q25, and only in-frame beta chains were retained. All rows with the same CDR3 protein become a single entry with the most common DNA and genes. For this sample the table gives about 140,000 distinct CDR3 sequences, of which 95% were detected only once. The ten largest clones capture 0.13% to 0.15% of the sample. Sample: CD4+ T cells from PBMCs. Receptors were obtained from a human donor with Susac syndrome.

The genes are TRBV19 and TRBJ1-3; D possibly corresponds to TRBD1 (5 bases). V lost 9 bases to trimming and J lost 0 bases, with 15 bases between them. The CDR3 spans 15 residues. Germline V gene lookup returns CDR1 LNHDA and CDR2 SQIVND (reference sequence). The CDR3 protein is CASRPDRSSGNTIYF. CDR3 in DNA: TGTGCCAGCCGGCCAGACAGAAGCTCTGGAAACACCATATATTTT.

This chain uses TRBV19 with TRBJ2-7, with a possible D match to TRBD2 (6 bases). Germline CDR1 and CDR2: LNHDA and SQIVND (reference sequence). This CDR3 region has 13 residues. Trimming took off 10 bases at V and 5 bases at J, with 18 bases between the two ends. DNA for the CDR3: TGTGCCACCGGTTCGGGGGAAAGGAACGAGCAGTACTTC. Translated: CATGSGERNEQYF.

V and J are TRBV29-1 and TRBJ2-5; D is possibly TRBD2 (6 bases). The CDR3 has 14 amino acids. Germline lookup yields CDR1 SQVTM and CDR2 ANQGSEA. Trimming removed 6 bases from V and 7 bases from J, with 21 bases in between. The CDR3 DNA sequence: TGCAGCGTGCTCGACTGGGGCGGGACGGGGACCCAGTACTTC. Translated: CSVLDWGGTGTQYF.

The V call is TRBV30, the J call TRBJ2-5; D is uncertain. Germline-derived CDR1 and CDR2 are GTSNPN and SVGIG (reference sequence). The CDR3 sequence is 13 residues long. The germline V and J ends were trimmed by 1 base and 5 bases, with 11 bases remaining between them. CDR3 sequence: CAWSGRLGETQYF. The CDR3 DNA sequence: TGTGCCTGGAGTGGGCGGCTGGGGGAGACCCAGTACTTC.

The gene calls are TRBV24-1 and TRBJ1-2; D unresolved. Deletions cut 3 bases from V and 3 bases from J, with 4 bases between. This CDR3 contains 12 residues. CDR1 is KGHDR, CDR2 SFDVKD, per germline. CDR3 nucleotides: TGTGCCACCAGTGATGCCGACTATGGCTACACCTTC. Amino acids: CATSDADYGYTF.

The rearrangement uses TRBV30 and TRBJ2-1, with no clear D. Germline CDR1 and CDR2: GTSNPN and SVGIG (reference sequence). Trimming pared 5 bases from V and 1 base from J, leaving 18 bases between. The length of the CDR3 is 16 residues. The CDR3 sequence is CAWDPYGSVSYNEQFF. The CDR3 DNA is TGTGCCTGGGACCCCTACGGGTCTGTATCCTACAATGAGCAGTTCTTC.

The chain links TRBV20-1 to TRBJ2-5; D is unclear. V was cut by 0 bases and J by 2 bases, with 7 bases left in between. The length of the CDR3 is 13 residues. The germline V gene encodes CDR1 DFQATT and CDR2 SNEGSKA (reference sequence). The CDR3: CSARDTNQETQYF. The CDR3 DNA reads TGCAGTGCTAGAGATACAAATCAAGAGACCCAGTACTTC.